This T cell receptor (beta chain) was observed in a study of human T cells and chemical hapten exposure. This clonotype was observed at least ten times. Time point meaning: pre-sensitization, week 0. Treatment reported: therapeutic diphenylcyclopropenone sensitization with weekly scalp DPC. One entry per CDR3 protein results from TCRdb running MiXCR on the RACE reads. In the table there are approximately 52,000 distinct CDR3 sequences, 9.4% of which are singletons. This TCR derives from a woman aged 40 to 55 with alopecia areata. Some clones in this sample may be carry-over from other donors' samples. This specimen consisted of whole blood, obtained in connection with sensitization to the hapten diphenylcyclopropenone (DPC).

This CDR3 reads CASSQDWGSDTEAFF. Here the CDR3 DNA reads TGCGCCAGCAGCCAAGATTGGGGGTCCGACACTGAAGCTTTCTTT. The chain carries TRBV4-3 and TRBJ1-1; possible D gene TRBD1, 5 bases. This CDR3 contains 15 residues. CDR1 is LGHNA and CDR2 is YSLEER in the germline V gene. V lost 0 bases to trimming and J lost 3 bases, with 11 bases between them.